This passage covers 26 T cell receptor beta chains from one sample sequenced in a study of cytomegalovirus exposure and HLA in healthy donors. The protocol was immunoSEQ multiplex PCR, while the TCRdb copy is restricted to in-frame clones and leaves out a portion. Here the sample spans 300,000 to 350,000 clones, nearly 90% being singletons. Source material: PBMCs. These receptors were collected from a man aged 25-40 years in good health and CMV-seronegative.

This chain connects TRBV5-4 to TRBJ1-2; D ambiguous. The germline V and J ends were trimmed by 0 bases and 4 bases, with 10 bases remaining between them. The CDR3 length is 14 residues. Germline loops: CDR1 SGHNT, CDR2 YYREEE (reference sequence). The CDR3 sequence is CASSLGASTYGYTF. As DNA, the CDR3 is TGTGCCAGCAGCTTGGGGGCCAGCACCTATGGCTACACCTTC.

The chain employs TRBV2 and TRBJ2-5, with 12 positions matching TRBD2. The V and J ends lost 6 bases and 6 bases, in that order; junction bases with no gene match: 14. CDR1 and CDR2 (germline): SNHLY, FYNNEI. CDR3 size: 17 residues. CDR3 amino acids: CASSQTRSTSGGQTQYF. The CDR3 bases are TGTGCCAGCAGCCAGACGCGCTCGACTAGCGGGGGACAGACCCAGTACTTC.

The chain is built from TRBV5-1 and TRBJ2-5, with 11 positions matching TRBD2. Trimming removed 5 bases from V and 4 bases from J; junction bases left unmatched: 16. The CDR3 contains 18 residues. Per the germline V gene, CDR1 is SGHRS and CDR2 is YFSETQ. The CDR3 nucleotides read TGCGCCAGCAGTCCAAACCCGATAGCGGGGGGGCCAAGAGAGACCCAGTACTTC. Translating gives CASSPNPIAGGPRETQYF.

The chain joins TRBV5-6 to TRBJ2-7; TRBD2 matches at 7 bases. The CDR3 is 13 residues long. The trim removed 4 bases at V and 6 bases at J, leaving 7 bases unmatched. The V gene's germline CDR1 is SGHDT and CDR2 YYEEEE. In nucleotides, the CDR3 is TGTGCCAGCAGCCCGGGGGGAACATCCGAGCAGTACTTC. Its protein is CASSPGGTSEQYF.

The rearrangement uses TRBV7-2 and TRBJ2-7, with TRBD2 matching over 10 bases. This CDR3 spans 15 amino acids. Germline V CDR1 and CDR2: SGHTA, FQGNSA. V was pared by 1 base and J by 2 bases, with 2 bases of the junction left unmatched. As DNA, the CDR3 is TGTGCCAGCAGCTTAGGTAGCGGGGGGCCCTACGAGCAGTACTTC. Protein: CASSLGSGGPYEQYF.

The chain carries TRBV20-1 and TRBJ1-1; D may be TRBD1 (5 bases). CDR1 DFQATT and CDR2 SNEGSKA come from the germline V gene (reference sequence). V lost 5 bases, J lost 11 bases, and 15 bases lay in between. This CDR3 spans 11 amino acids. The CDR3 DNA follows: TGCAGTGCTCGCGGGAAGGGGCAGGCTTTCTTT. Translated: CSARGKGQAFF.

The chain joins TRBV5-1 to TRBJ2-1; 7 nucleotides match TRBD1. CDR1 is SGHRS and CDR2 is YFSETQ in the germline V gene. This CDR3 has 12 amino acids. Germline trimming cut 4 bases from V and 7 bases from J; bases unmatched to any gene: 2. The CDR3 is CASSQQGNEQFF. CDR3 sequence (DNA): TGCGCCAGCAGCCAACAGGGGAATGAGCAGTTCTTC.

This chain links TRBV5-6 with TRBJ1-2; weak D call: TRBD1 (6 bases). Germline CDR1 and CDR2: SGHDT and YYEEEE. Trimming cost V 5 bases and J 2 bases, with 10 bases left between them. CDR3 length: 13 residues. The CDR3 loop reads CASRRTGNYGYTF. The DNA of the CDR3 is TGTGCCAGCAGACGCACAGGGAACTATGGCTACACCTTC.

The chain is built from TRBV5-1 and TRBJ2-7; 11 positions agree with TRBD2. Germline CDR1 is SGHRS and CDR2 is YFSETQ. This CDR3 region has 15 residues. V gave up 5 bases and J gave up 2 bases; unmatched junction bases: 6. CDR3 residues: CASRAGTSGTYEQYF. The CDR3 DNA follows: TGCGCCAGCAGGGCGGGGACTAGCGGAACCTACGAGCAGTACTTC.

The J gene is TRBJ1-5, the V gene TRBV6-1; no clear D. Per germline, CDR1 MNHNS and CDR2 SASEGT. Trimming stripped 7 bases from V and 0 bases from J, with 13 bases between. This CDR3 has 15 amino acids. The CDR3 spells CASNLSGYSNQPQHF. The DNA for the CDR3 is TGTGCCAGCAACCTCTCGGGTTATAGCAATCAGCCCCAGCATTTT.

This rearrangement joins TRBV4-3 to TRBJ2-6; 9 bases are shared with TRBD1. CDR1 is LGHNA, CDR2 YSLEER, per germline. With 4 bases clipped from V and 2 bases from J, the junction kept 3 bases outside the gene matches. This CDR3 has 16 amino acids. CDR3 in amino acids: CASSRGDRAGANVLTF. Written as DNA, the CDR3 is TGCGCCAGCAGCCGAGGGGACAGGGCTGGGGCCAACGTCCTGACTTTC.

Of note for this clone: This sample also contains other DNA sequences that code for the same CDR3. The chain employs TRBV6-5 and TRBJ2-7; 11 nucleotides match TRBD1. The CDR3 has 15 amino acids. V gave up 2 bases and J gave up 4 bases; unmatched junction bases: 4. The germline V gene encodes CDR1 MNHEY and CDR2 SVGAGI. The CDR3 DNA is TGTGCCAGCAGTTACAGGGACAGGGGGGTGTACGAGCAGTACTTC. Protein: CASSYRDRGVYEQYF.

The V call is TRBV18, the J call TRBJ1-5, with D possibly matching TRBD1 (5 bases). The CDR3 runs to 15 residues. Germline CDR1 and CDR2: KGHSH and LQKENI. The V end lost 1 base, the J end lost 4 bases, and 11 bases lay between the germline ends. CDR3 nucleotides: TGTGCCAGCTCACCACGGGGGACTGAAAATCAGCCCCAGCATTTT. Translation: CASSPRGTENQPQHF.

The chain employs TRBV2 and TRBJ2-7, with 11 bases lining up with TRBD1. The CDR3 totals 13 residues. CDR1 is SNHLY, CDR2 FYNNEI, per germline. J gave up 3 bases and V 7 bases, and 2 bases lay outside the gene matches. In nucleotides, the CDR3 is TGTGCCAGCACCGGGACAGGGGGCTACGAGCAGTACTTC. It is translated as CASTGTGGYEQYF.

V and J are TRBV7-8 and TRBJ2-5; perhaps TRBD2 as D (5 bases). This CDR3 region has 14 residues. The germline CDR1 and CDR2 sequences are SGHVS and FQNEAQ. Trimming stripped 5 bases from V and 5 bases from J, with 15 bases between. The CDR3 reads CASSTEYRGETQYF. DNA for the CDR3: TGTGCCAGCAGCACAGAGTATCGAGGGGAGACCCAGTACTTC.

This chain uses TRBV7-8 with TRBJ2-1; 14 positions match TRBD2. From germline, CDR1 is SGHVS and CDR2 FQNEAQ. Trimming took 0 bases from V and 5 from J; bases not matched to a gene: 6. The CDR3 runs to 18 residues. Here the CDR3 reads CASSLATSGGARHNEQFF. In DNA, the CDR3 is TGTGCCAGCAGCTTAGCGACTAGCGGGGGGGCGAGGCACAATGAGCAGTTCTTC. The full variable domain, in which reference TRBV7-8 and TRBJ2-1 provide the parts outside the CDR3, is GAGVSQSPRYKVAKRGQDVALRCDPISGHVSLFWYQQALGQGPEFLTYFQNEAQLDKSGLPSDRFFAERPEGSVSTLKIQRTQQEDSAVYLCASSLATSGGARHNEQFFGPGTRLTVL.

This clone showed up many times. The J gene is TRBJ2-7, the V gene TRBV4-3, with D perhaps TRBD2 (5 bases). CDR1 and CDR2 from the germline V gene are LGHNA and YSLEER. This CDR3 is built from 16 residues. The V end lost 3 bases, the J end lost 2 bases, and 17 bases lay between the germline ends. This chain's CDR3 is CASSQRVLTEPYEQYF. In DNA, the CDR3 is TGCGCCAGCAGCCAGAGGGTATTAACAGAACCCTACGAGCAGTACTTC.

This clone showed up just once. V and J are TRBV7-9 and TRBJ1-1; 8 nucleotides match TRBD1. Germline assignment: CDR1 SEHNR and CDR2 FQNEAQ (reference sequence). With V trimmed by 4 bases and J by 4 bases, 11 bases remained unmatched. The CDR3 is 16 amino acids. CDR3 sequence reads: CASSSVSGGAITEAFF. The CDR3 nucleotides are TGTGCCAGCAGCTCAGTTTCAGGGGGCGCGATCACTGAAGCTTTCTTT.

The J gene is TRBJ1-5, the V gene TRBV4-3; a possible D gene is TRBD1 (6 bases). The CDR3 is 15 amino acids. V was trimmed by 3 bases and J by 0 bases, leaving 9 bases between them. The germline V gene has CDR1 LGHNA and CDR2 YSLEER. CDR3 region: CASSQGHHSNQPQHF. CDR3 nucleotides: TGCGCCAGCAGCCAGGGACACCATAGCAATCAGCCCCAGCATTTT.

The chain employs TRBV4-1 and TRBJ2-5; D may be TRBD2 (6 bases). Germline CDR1 MGHRA, CDR2 YSYEKL. The ends were cut back, 4 bases at V and 6 bases at J, with 12 bases in the middle. CDR3 size: 13 residues. The CDR3 here is CASSRGGAQTQYF. The DNA for the CDR3 is TGCGCCAGCAGCCGTGGCGGGGCGCAGACCCAGTACTTC.

The chain couples TRBV29-1 to TRBJ1-1; TRBD1 matches 10 bases. This CDR3 comprises 13 residues. V was clipped by 6 bases and J by 7 bases; unmatched bases: 8. The germline gives CDR1 SQVTM, CDR2 ANQGSEA. The CDR3 region has the DNA TGCAGCGTGCACCTGGGACAGGGGTATGAAGCTTTCTTT. Its translation: CSVHLGQGYEAFF.

The chain joins TRBV6-1 to TRBJ2-1, with TRBD2 identical over 11 bases. The CDR3 is 15 residues long. Germline-derived CDR1 and CDR2 are MNHNS and SASEGT. After removal of 3 bases from V and 8 bases from J, the junction contained 6 bases not matched to a gene. Here the CDR3 reads CASSDLAGGNDEQFF. CDR3 nucleotide sequence: TGTGCCAGCAGTGATCTAGCGGGGGGCAACGATGAGCAGTTCTTC.

The gene calls are TRBV5-1 and TRBJ2-7, with TRBD1 as a possible D gene (5 bases). Trimming left V 4 bases short and J 2 bases short, with 13 bases between. CDR1 and CDR2 (germline): SGHRS, YFSETQ. CDR3 length: 14 residues. As DNA, the CDR3 is TGCGCCAGCAGCCTAGACAGTTCCCCCTACGAGCAGTACTTC. Protein product: CASSLDSSPYEQYF.

The V and J genes are TRBV9 and TRBJ2-2; TRBD1 aligns across 7 bases. V trimming: 2 bases; J trimming: 6 bases; junction bases outside the gene matches: 4. Per germline, CDR1 SGDLS and CDR2 YYNGEE. CDR3 size: 14 residues. The chain's CDR3 is CASSVRQGPGELFF. The CDR3 DNA is TGTGCCAGCAGCGTCCGACAGGGCCCCGGGGAGCTGTTTTTT.

CDR3 in amino acids: CATSRDRPGSGGPPYEQYF. DNA for the CDR3: TGTGCCACCAGCAGAGATAGGCCTGGGAGCGGGGGGCCCCCATACGAGCAGTACTTC. V usage is TRBV15 and J usage is TRBJ2-7; TRBD2 matches at 9 bases. The CDR3 totals 19 residues. CDR1 LNHNV and CDR2 YYDKDF come from the germline V gene (reference sequence). V lost 0 bases to trimming and J lost 4 bases; unmatched junction nucleotides: 16.

This chain joins TRBV9 and TRBJ1-1; D unresolved. Germline CDR1 reads SGDLS; CDR2 reads YYNGEE. The CDR3 sequence is 13 residues long. Trimming pared 0 bases from V and 1 base from J, leaving 4 bases between. This chain's CDR3 is CASSVGENTEAFF. Here the CDR3 DNA reads TGTGCCAGCAGCGTAGGCGAGAACACTGAAGCTTTCTTT.